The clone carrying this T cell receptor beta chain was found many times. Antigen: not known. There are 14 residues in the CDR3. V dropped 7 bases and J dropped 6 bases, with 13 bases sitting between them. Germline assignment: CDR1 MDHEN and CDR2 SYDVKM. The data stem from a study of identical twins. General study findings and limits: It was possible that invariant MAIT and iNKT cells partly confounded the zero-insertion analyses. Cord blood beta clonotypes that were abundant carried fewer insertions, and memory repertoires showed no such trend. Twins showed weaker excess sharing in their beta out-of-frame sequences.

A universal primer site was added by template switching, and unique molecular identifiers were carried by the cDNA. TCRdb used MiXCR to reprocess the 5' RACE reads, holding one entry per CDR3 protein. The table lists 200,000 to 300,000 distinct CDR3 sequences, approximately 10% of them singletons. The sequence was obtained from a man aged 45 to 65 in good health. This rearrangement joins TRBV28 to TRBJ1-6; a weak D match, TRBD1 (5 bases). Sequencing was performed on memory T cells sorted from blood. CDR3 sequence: CASTRDGTNSPLHF. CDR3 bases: TGTGCCAGCACTCGGGACGGAACTAATTCACCCCTCCACTTT.